These 23 T cell receptor beta chains originate from one sample sequenced in a study of neurological immune-mediated disorders. TCRdb recomputed calls from the 5' RACE reads with MiXCR, one row per CDR3 protein. The table has approximately 15,000 distinct CDR3 sequences, roughly an eighth seen once. The sample comprised CD8+ T cells from blood. These receptors were obtained from a female donor with HTLV-1-associated myelopathy (HAM/TSP).

This clonotype was counted a single time. The rearrangement links TRBV10-3 to TRBJ2-7, with 14 bases aligning to TRBD2. This CDR3 has 18 residues. The J segment lost 0 bases and the V segment lost 4 bases, leaving 8 bases of the junction unmatched. CDR1 ENHRY and CDR2 SYGVKD come from the germline V gene. CDR3 residues: CAISGGTSGGPSSYEQYF. Written as DNA, the CDR3 is TGTGCCATCAGTGGGGGGACTAGCGGGGGCCCAAGCTCCTACGAGCAGTACTTC.

This clonotype was counted ten times or more. The genes are TRBV27 and TRBJ2-7; D might be TRBD1 (6 bases). This CDR3 spans 15 amino acids. The germline CDR1 and CDR2 sequences are MNHEY and SMNVEV (reference sequence). Trimming took 5 bases from V and 0 from J, leaving 14 bases between them. The CDR3 loop reads CASSATGFGSYEQYF. DNA of the CDR3: TGTGCCAGCAGTGCTACAGGGTTTGGCTCCTACGAGCAGTACTTC.

The genes are TRBV10-3 and TRBJ2-3, with TRBD1 identical over 10 bases. The germline gives CDR1 ENHRY, CDR2 SYGVKD. Trimming cost V 11 bases and J 1 base; bases outside gene matches: 3. CDR3 length equals 13 residues. CDR3 in DNA: TGTGCCTCTGGACAGGGGGGCACAGATACGCAGTATTTT. Translating gives CASGQGGTDTQYF.

This clonotype was picked up one time. The chain combines TRBV7-9 with TRBJ2-2; TRBD2 aligns across 14 bases. This CDR3 comprises 17 residues. Germline lookup yields CDR1 SEHNR and CDR2 FQNEAQ (reference sequence). CDR3 protein: CSSSSRTSGRYTGELFF. In DNA form, the CDR3 reads TGTTCTAGCAGCTCCCGGACTAGCGGGAGGTACACCGGGGAGCTGTTTTTT.

Ten or more counts support this clonotype. The CDR3 DNA reads as TGTGCCAGCAGTGAAACAGGGGGAACTTCACCCCTCCACTTT. It specifies CASSETGGTSPLHF. The genes are TRBV25-1 and TRBJ1-6; the match to TRBD1 covers 8 bases. The CDR3 contains 14 residues. J gave up 9 bases and V 2 bases, and 3 bases lay outside the gene matches. CDR1 MGHDK and CDR2 SYGVNS come from the germline V gene. Together with reference TRBV25-1 and TRBJ1-6, the CDR3 gives the full variable domain: EADIYQTPRYLVIGTGKKITLECSQTMGHDKMYWYQQDPGMELHLIHYSYGVNSTEKGDLSSESTVSRIRTEHFPLTLESARPSHTSQYLCASSETGGTSPLHFGNGTRLTVT.

CDR3 residues: CSARERSVSYEQYF. CDR3 bases: TGCAGTGCTAGAGAAAGGTCCGTATCCTACGAGCAGTACTTC. V and J are TRBV20-1 and TRBJ2-1; D gene unclear. Near its end, the DNA agrees better with TRBJ2-7, so the J call may be wrong. Germline values: CDR1 DFQATT, CDR2 SNEGSKA (reference sequence). This CDR3 is 14 amino acids long.

Ten or more counts support this clonotype. The rearrangement links TRBV4-1 to TRBJ2-2; 7 bases fit TRBD2. CDR1 is MGHRA and CDR2 is YSYEKL in the germline V gene. The CDR3 contains 16 residues. With V trimmed by 5 bases and J by 4 bases, 10 bases remained unmatched. CDR3 loop: CASSVRDYDFTGELFF. The CDR3 DNA reads as TGCGCCAGCAGCGTAAGGGACTACGATTTCACCGGGGAGCTGTTTTTT.

In its sample, this clonotype was seen many times. The chain couples TRBV27 to TRBJ2-7, with D possibly TRBD2 on 6 matching bases. Germline assignment: CDR1 MNHEY and CDR2 SMNVEV (reference sequence). V was shortened by 0 bases and J by 3 bases, with 9 bases between the two germline ends. This CDR3 spans 14 amino acids. DNA for the CDR3: TGTGCCAGCAGTTTATCCGTCGGGGGCTACGAGCAGTACTTC. Translation gives CASSLSVGGYEQYF.

J is TRBJ2-3 and V is TRBV7-9; D is possibly TRBD2 (6 bases). Germline V gives CDR1 SEHNR, CDR2 FQNEAQ (reference sequence). The V end was cut by 1 base, the J end by 4 bases, with 21 bases between. There are 18 residues in the CDR3. CDR3 loop: CASSLDLRGPTRADTQYF. CDR3 DNA: TGTGCCAGCAGCTTAGATCTGCGGGGACCAACACGGGCAGATACGCAGTATTTT.

The rearrangement joins TRBV11-2 to TRBJ2-1, with 10 positions matching TRBD2. Germline values: CDR1 SGHAT, CDR2 FQNNGV. J lost 3 bases, V lost 1 base, and 3 bases had no gene match. The CDR3 runs 16 residues. The CDR3 coding sequence is TGTGCCAGCAGCTTAGGTACTAGCGGGGACTACAATGAGCAGTTCTTC. Amino acids: CASSLGTSGDYNEQFF.

In the case of this clonotype: This may stem from a read error, because a much larger clone lies one nucleotide away. The chain recombines TRBV2 with TRBJ2-7; 7 positions match TRBD1. V lost 3 bases and J lost 5; bases outside the gene matches: 13. The CDR3 has 16 residues. The germline gives CDR1 SNHLY, CDR2 FYNNEI. The DNA of the CDR3 is TGTGCCAGCAGTGATCAATGGTCAGGGGGTTATCACGAGCAGTACTTC. Protein product: CASSDQWSGGYHEQYF.

The chain employs TRBV6-2 or TRBV6-3 and TRBJ2-5; a weak D match, TRBD2 (6 bases). The V gene lost 7 bases and the J gene lost 5 bases, with 11 bases spanning the gap. CDR1 and CDR2 from the germline V gene are MNHEY and SVGEGT. This CDR3 has 12 amino acids. This chain's CDR3 is CASTQAGETQYF. DNA of the CDR3: TGTGCCAGCACACAGGCGGGGGAGACCCAGTACTTC.

This clonotype was found many times. The chain combines TRBV3-1 with TRBJ2-7; no definite D call. Between the trimmed V and J ends, which lost 0 bases and 2 bases, there was a span of 8 bases. The CDR3 loop spans 14 amino acids. Germline values: CDR1 LGHDT, CDR2 YNNKEL (reference sequence). CDR3 loop: CASSQDLGTYEQYF. The CDR3 region has the DNA TGTGCCAGCAGCCAAGATCTGGGGACCTACGAGCAGTACTTC.

This clonotype was counted ten times or more. The gene calls are TRBV20-1 and TRBJ2-1; the D is unclear. CDR3 size: 16 residues. In germline, CDR1 is DFQATT, CDR2 SNEGSKA (reference sequence). Trimming removed 1 base at V and 0 bases at J, with 13 bases between. The CDR3 DNA sequence: TGCAGTGCTAGAGGAGGAGACACCAGCTCCTACAATGAGCAGTTCTTC. Translated, it gives CSARGGDTSSYNEQFF.

The sample holds many counts of this clonotype. The chain is built from TRBV27 and TRBJ2-1; TRBD1 is a possible D gene (6 bases). Trimming left V 5 bases short and J 4 bases short, with 15 bases between. Germline assignment: CDR1 MNHEY and CDR2 SMNVEV (reference sequence). The length of the CDR3 is 15 residues. The CDR3 DNA follows: TGTGCCAGCAGTGTCGCTACAGGGCGGTACAATGAGCAGTTCTTC. Translating it yields CASSVATGRYNEQFF.

In its sample, this clonotype was seen many times. V and J are TRBV6-6 and TRBJ2-1; D is possibly TRBD1 (6 bases). The length of the CDR3 is 12 residues. V was pared by 7 bases and J by 8 bases, with 12 bases between. Germline V gene data show CDR1 as MNHNY and CDR2 as SVGAGI (reference sequence). The CDR3 nucleotides read TGTGCCAGCACCGAGACAGGCTATGAGCAGTTCTTC. Protein product: CASTETGYEQFF.

Ten or more counts support this clonotype. The V and J genes are TRBV7-2 and TRBJ2-1; D may be TRBD1 or TRBD2 (5 bases each). The CDR3 has 15 amino acids. The germline V gene encodes CDR1 SGHTA and CDR2 FQGNSA. Trimming took off 2 bases at V and 7 bases at J, with 15 bases between the two ends. CDR3 in DNA: TGTGCCAGCAGCTTAACCGTGGCAGGGACGAATGAGCAGTTCTTC. Amino acid sequence: CASSLTVAGTNEQFF.

Ten or more counts support this clonotype. This rearrangement joins TRBV20-1 to TRBJ2-3, with TRBD2 matching 16 bases. CDR1 DFQATT and CDR2 SNEGSKA come from the germline V gene (reference sequence). The CDR3 is 18 amino acids. J gave up 4 bases and V 1 base, and 8 bases lay outside the gene matches. The CDR3 nucleotides read TGCAGTGCTAGAGTTACGGGACTAGCGGGGGGGCCGGCAGATACGCAGTATTTT. Translating gives CSARVTGLAGGPADTQYF.

In this sample, this clonotype turned up many times. V gene TRBV5-1 combines with J gene TRBJ1-2; D remains ambiguous. V was trimmed by 0 bases and J by 0 bases, leaving 15 bases between them. The CDR3 runs 17 residues. The germline CDR1 and CDR2 sequences are SGHRS and YFSETQ. The chain's CDR3 is CASSLDTGVEPNYGYTF. The CDR3 nucleotides read TGCGCCAGCAGCTTGGATACGGGTGTGGAGCCTAACTATGGCTACACCTTC.

This clonotype was detected ten times or more. The chain combines TRBV5-1 with TRBJ2-7; 8 bases are shared with TRBD1. The CDR3 runs 14 residues. Germline CDR1 is SGHRS and CDR2 is YFSETQ. V shed 6 bases and J 2 bases; nucleotides not matched to a gene: 7. As DNA, the CDR3 is TGCGCCAGCAACCCCGGGACAGGCCCCTACGAGCAGTACTTC. It yields the protein CASNPGTGPYEQYF.

Remarks on this clonotype: A single base separates this from a much larger clone, so it may be a read error. The chain joins TRBV7-8 to TRBJ1-5, with a weak D call TRBD1 (6 bases). The length of the CDR3 is 14 residues. Germline V gene data show CDR1 as SGHVS and CDR2 as FQNEAQ. With 5 bases removed from V and 4 bases from J, the gap between germline ends came to 12 bases. The CDR3 reads CASSNQGRNQPQHF. As DNA, the CDR3 is TGTGCCAGCAGCAACCAGGGGAGAAATCAGCCCCAGCATTTT.

This clonotype has at least ten counts. The rearrangement uses TRBV7-2 and TRBJ2-2; D is uncertain. The CDR3 spans 12 residues. Germline CDR1 and CDR2: SGHTA and FQGNSA. V gave up 3 bases and J gave up 5 bases, with 4 bases separating them. DNA of the CDR3: TGTGCCAGCAGCTTCCCTACCGGGGAGCTGTTTTTT. This translates into CASSFPTGELFF.

This clonotype was seen ten or more times. The CDR3 here is CASSVVGGSNNEQFF. The DNA of the CDR3 is TGTGCCAGCAGCGTAGTAGGGGGCTCTAACAATGAGCAGTTCTTC. The chain links TRBV9 to TRBJ2-1; 7 bases map to TRBD1. This CDR3 has 15 amino acids. Germline V gene sequence: CDR1 SGDLS, CDR2 YYNGEE. V shed 0 bases and J 5 bases; nucleotides not matched to a gene: 5.